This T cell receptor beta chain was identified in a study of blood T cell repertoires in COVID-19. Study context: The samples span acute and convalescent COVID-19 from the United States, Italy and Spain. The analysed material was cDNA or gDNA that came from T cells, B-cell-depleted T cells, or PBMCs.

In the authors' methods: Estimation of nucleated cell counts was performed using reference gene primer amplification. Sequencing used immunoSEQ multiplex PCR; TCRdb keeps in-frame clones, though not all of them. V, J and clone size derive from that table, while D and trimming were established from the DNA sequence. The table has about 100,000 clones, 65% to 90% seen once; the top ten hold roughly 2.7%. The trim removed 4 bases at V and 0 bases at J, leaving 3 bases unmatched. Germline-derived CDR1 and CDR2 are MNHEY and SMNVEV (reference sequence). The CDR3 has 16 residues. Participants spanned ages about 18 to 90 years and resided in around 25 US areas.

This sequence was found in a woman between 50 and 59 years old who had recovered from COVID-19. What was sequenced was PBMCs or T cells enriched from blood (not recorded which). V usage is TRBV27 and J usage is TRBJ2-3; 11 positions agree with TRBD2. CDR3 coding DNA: TGTGCCAGCAGTTCCTTAGCGGGGGGGAGCACAGATACGCAGTATTTT. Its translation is CASSSLAGGSTDTQYF.